A selection of T cell receptor beta chains follows, all from one sample in a study of blood T cell repertoires in COVID-19. Sequencing was performed with immunoSEQ multiplex PCR; in TCRdb, only in-frame clones are kept and a portion is missing. The table includes almost 500,000 clones, 88% detected once. Material for sequencing was PBMCs or T cells enriched from blood (not recorded which). The source of these receptors is a woman aged 55-70 years who had recovered from COVID-19. The CDR3 runs from the conserved cysteine through the conserved F or W. D genes are given only for firm matches. Expanded clones are given a class, and other clones once, few, many or no size at all.

v_call,d_call,cdr3_length,j_call,clone_size,cdr3_aa,cdr3_nt
TRBV27,NA,14,TRBJ1-6,NA,CASKESSYNSPLHF,TGTGCCAGCAAAGAGAGCTCCTATAATTCACCCCTCCACTTT
TRBV5-6,NA,12,TRBJ1-1,NA,CASSHEIGRAFF,TGTGCCAGCAGCCACGAGATCGGTCGAGCTTTCTTT
TRBV24-1,NA,15,TRBJ1-2,NA,CATSDPRTGSYGYTF,TGTGCCACCAGTGATCCGCGAACAGGGAGCTATGGCTACACCTTC
TRBV28,NA,13,TRBJ1-1,NA,CASSSRQDTEAFF,TGTGCCAGCAGTAGCCGACAGGACACTGAAGCTTTCTTT
TRBV10-3,TRBD1,16,TRBJ1-1,NA,CAISENLGQGFGEAFF,TGTGCCATCAGTGAAAATTTGGGACAGGGGTTCGGTGAAGCTTTCTTT
TRBV21-1,NA,17,TRBJ1-2,NA,CASSKAPGQGFNYGYTF,TGTGCCAGCAGCAAAGCGCCGGGACAGGGTTTTAACTATGGCTACACCTTC
TRBV3-1/TRBV3-2,NA,14,TRBJ1-3,few,CASSQDLSGNTIYF,TGTGCCAGCAGCCAAGATCTCTCTGGAAACACCATATATTTT
TRBV4-2,NA,16,TRBJ1-4,few,CASSQDGAGRNEKLFF,TGTGCCAGCAGCCAAGATGGTGCAGGGAGGAATGAAAAACTGTTTTTT
TRBV6-5,TRBD1,15,TRBJ2-3,NA,CASRPTGGSTDTQYF,TGTGCCAGCAGACCCACAGGGGGAAGCACAGATACGCAGTATTTT
TRBV21-1,NA,14,TRBJ2-7,NA,CASSKGCRGYEQYF,TGTGCCAGCAGCAAAGGTTGCAGGGGGTACGAGCAGTACTTC
TRBV10-1,TRBD1,13,TRBJ1-1,once,CASNDRAHTEAFF,TGCGCCAGCAACGACAGGGCCCACACTGAAGCTTTCTTT
TRBV28,TRBD2,15,TRBJ2-1,NA,CASSTGLAADNEQFF,TGTGCCAGCAGTACGGGACTAGCGGCGGACAATGAGCAGTTCTTC
TRBV2,TRBD1,15,TRBJ1-1,NA,CASSDIDRGGTEAFF,TGTGCCAGCAGTGATATAGACAGGGGAGGGACTGAAGCTTTCTTT
TRBV6-5,TRBD1,15,TRBJ2-5,NA,CASSIVTGLQETQYF,TGTGCCAGCAGCATTGTGACAGGGCTACAAGAGACCCAGTACTTC
TRBV2,TRBD1,14,TRBJ1-6,NA,CASMRKDRGSPLHF,TGTGCCAGCATGAGGAAGGACAGGGGTTCACCCCTCCACTTT
TRBV7-6,TRBD2,15,TRBJ2-3,NA,CASSWGTSLPDTQYF,TGTGCCAGCAGCTGGGGGACTAGTTTGCCAGATACGCAGTATTTT
TRBV5-4,NA,13,TRBJ1-1,NA,CASSQISDTEAFF,TGTGCCAGCAGCCAAATTTCGGACACTGAAGCTTTCTTT
TRBV6-5,NA,14,TRBJ1-1,NA,CASSYGSSNTEAFF,TGTGCCAGCAGTTACGGGAGTTCGAACACTGAAGCTTTCTTT
TRBV5-8,TRBD1,12,TRBJ1-4,NA,CASRQGREKLFF,TGTGCCAGTCGACAGGGTCGGGAAAAACTGTTTTTT
TRBV2,TRBD1,15,TRBJ1-6,NA,CASTPGTGGNSPLHF,TGTGCCAGCACACCTGGCACAGGGGGGAATTCACCCCTCCACTTT
TRBV5-1,NA,15,TRBJ2-1,NA,CASSLVQESYNEQFF,TGCGCCAGCAGCTTGGTACAGGAATCCTACAATGAGCAGTTCTTC
TRBV11-2,NA,14,TRBJ1-1,once,CASSLDLGNTEAFF,TGTGCCAGCAGCTTAGATCTAGGGAACACTGAAGCTTTCTTT
TRBV7-6,NA,16,TRBJ1-5,NA,CASSPGVGESNQPQHF,TGTGCCAGCAGCCCCGGAGTAGGGGAAAGCAATCAGCCCCAGCATTTT
TRBV24-1,TRBD1,16,TRBJ1-5,NA,CATSEGTGGLNQPQHF,TGTGCCACCAGTGAAGGGACAGGGGGCCTCAATCAGCCCCAGCATTTT
TRBV4-2,TRBD2,15,TRBJ2-3,NA,CASSQGTRGADTQYF,TGTGCCAGCAGCCAAGGGACTAGAGGGGCAGATACGCAGTATTTT
TRBV6-5,TRBD2,15,TRBJ2-1,NA,CASSYSWTSGNEQFF,TGTGCCAGCAGTTACTCCTGGACTAGCGGGAATGAGCAGTTCTTC
TRBV19,TRBD1,14,TRBJ1-2,NA,CASSYPTGAYGYTF,TGTGCCAGTAGTTACCCTACAGGGGCCTATGGCTACACCTTC
TRBV19,TRBD1,17,TRBJ1-5,few,CASSISGQGAGTQPQHF,TGTGCCAGTAGTATATCGGGACAGGGGGCGGGTACTCAGCCCCAGCATTTT
TRBV10-3,TRBD1,12,TRBJ2-3,NA,CAIGTGTDTQYF,TGTGCCATCGGGACAGGCACAGATACGCAGTATTTT
TRBV21-1,NA,17,TRBJ2-2,NA,CASSKGTGGDNTGELFF,TGTGCCAGCAGCAAAGGGACAGGGGGCGACAACACCGGGGAGCTGTTTTTT
TRBV5-1,TRBD1,14,TRBJ1-2,NA,CASSSPDRGHGYTF,TGCGCCAGCAGCTCCCCCGACAGGGGCCATGGCTACACCTTC
TRBV21-1,NA,16,TRBJ2-1,NA,CTRGRGSPSSYNEQFF,TGTACCAGAGGCAGGGGCTCCCCGAGCTCCTACAATGAGCAGTTCTTC
TRBV5-1,TRBD1,14,TRBJ2-1,NA,CASSLGDRYNEQFF,TGCGCCAGCAGCTTGGGGGACAGATACAATGAGCAGTTCTTC
TRBV5-1,NA,15,TRBJ1-3,NA,CASSPDIQGGNTIYF,TGCGCCAGCAGCCCGGACATCCAAGGCGGAAACACCATATATTTT
TRBV19,NA,14,TRBJ1-5,NA,CASSISLVEASQHF,TGTGCCAGTAGTATAAGTCTAGTAGAAGCGTCCCAGCATTTT
TRBV2,TRBD1,15,TRBJ1-6,once,CASSTGTGVNSPLHF,TGTGCCAGCAGTACCGGGACAGGGGTGAATTCACCCCTCCACTTT
TRBV5-1,NA,14,TRBJ1-4,NA,CASSEQGTNEKLFF,TGCGCCAGCAGCGAACAGGGTACTAATGAAAAACTGTTTTTT
TRBV27,NA,13,TRBJ1-2,NA,CASSPVFNYGYTF,TGTGCCAGCAGTCCCGTGTTTAACTATGGCTACACCTTC
TRBV29-1,NA,13,TRBJ1-6,NA,CSARESYNSPLHF,TGCAGCGCTCGAGAATCCTATAATTCACCCCTCCACTTT
TRBV3-1/TRBV3-2,NA,16,TRBJ2-3,NA,CASSLLPRGGPDTQYF,TGTGCCAGCAGCCTCCTCCCCCGCGGGGGCCCAGATACGCAGTATTTT
TRBV5-1,NA,15,TRBJ2-1,NA,CASSLGAYGLDEQFF,TGCGCCAGCAGCTTGGGGGCGTATGGGTTGGATGAGCAGTTCTTC
TRBV3-1/TRBV3-2,NA,15,TRBJ2-5,NA,CASSQATTIWETQYF,TGTGCCAGCAGCCAAGCGACGACAATCTGGGAGACCCAGTACTTC
TRBV12-3/TRBV12-4,NA,13,TRBJ1-3,NA,CASSDSSGNTIYF,TGTGCCAGCAGCGACAGCTCTGGAAACACCATATATTTT
TRBV5-1,TRBD2,15,TRBJ2-1,NA,CASSLLAGETNEQFF,TGCGCCAGCAGCTTACTAGCGGGGGAAACAAATGAGCAGTTCTTC
TRBV7-9,NA,11,TRBJ1-1,NA,CASSLQGEAFF,TGTGCCAGCAGCCTTCAGGGTGAAGCTTTCTTT
TRBV18,TRBD1,15,TRBJ1-1,NA,CASSLRQGLNTEAFF,TGTGCCAGCTCACTTAGACAGGGCTTGAACACTGAAGCTTTCTTT
TRBV9,TRBD1,16,TRBJ2-1,NA,CASSEFGTGGVGEQFF,TGTGCCAGCAGTGAATTCGGGACAGGGGGCGTGGGTGAGCAGTTCTTC
TRBV24-1,TRBD2,14,TRBJ2-3,NA,CATSDPGLASSQYF,TGTGCCACCAGTGACCCCGGACTAGCGTCTTCGCAGTATTTT
TRBV5-6,NA,15,TRBJ2-3,NA,CASSSRDIDTDTQYF,TGTGCCAGCAGCTCCCGGGACATAGACACAGATACGCAGTATTTT
TRBV6-5,NA,14,TRBJ1-2,NA,CASSTKTGFYGYTF,TGTGCCAGCAGTACCAAGACAGGCTTCTATGGCTACACCTTC
TRBV7-2,TRBD1,15,TRBJ1-2,once,CASSLVTGGNYGYTF,TGTGCCAGCAGCTTAGTTACAGGGGGGAACTATGGCTACACCTTC
TRBV10-3,NA,14,TRBJ1-2,NA,CAINPGFANYGYTF,TGTGCCATCAACCCAGGATTCGCTAACTATGGCTACACCTTC
TRBV30,NA,11,TRBJ1-2,NA,CAWGPGGGYTF,TGTGCCTGGGGACCCGGGGGTGGCTACACCTTC
TRBV29-1,TRBD1,16,TRBJ1-1,NA,CSVSTLTGTMNTEAFF,TGCAGCGTGAGCACCTTGACAGGGACCATGAACACTGAAGCTTTCTTT